Listed below are T cell receptor beta chains from one sample, sequenced in a study of circulating CD8 cells and anti-PD-1 response in melanoma. Each CDR3 protein is one row after TCRdb ran MiXCR on the reads. Of approximately 490 distinct CDR3 sequences listed, about 8% are singletons. The starting material was CD8+ T cells from PBMCs, obtained at baseline or after one month of anti-PD-1 therapy (not recorded which). The receptors derive from a human donor with melanoma. CDR3s include the opening cysteine and the closing phenylalanine or tryptophan. D genes are given only for firm matches. Clone size appears in some rows only: once, few, many, or a class for an expanded clone.

clone size: medium-sized; V gene: TRBV9; D gene: TRBD2; J gene: TRBJ2-7; CDR3 protein: CASSPHQGLAASYEQYF; CDR3 DNA: TGTGCCAGCAGCCCCCACCAGGGACTAGCCGCCTCCTACGAGCAGTACTTC
clone size: NA; V gene: TRBV6-1; D gene: NA; J gene: TRBJ1-5; CDR3 protein: CASSDVTGSNPPQHF; CDR3 DNA: TGTGCCAGCAGTGACGTTACGGGTAGCAATCCGCCCCAGCATTTT
clone size: medium-sized; V gene: TRBV5-1; D gene: TRBD1; J gene: TRBJ2-1; CDR3 protein: CASNLAGGYNEQFF; CDR3 DNA: TGCGCCAGCAATCTGGCAGGGGGCTACAATGAGCAGTTCTTC
clone size: NA; V gene: TRBV4-3; D gene: NA; J gene: TRBJ2-3; CDR3 protein: CASSQGIKDTQYF; CDR3 DNA: TGCGCCAGCAGCCAAGGTATTAAGGATACGCAGTATTTT
clone size: medium-sized; V gene: TRBV7-3; D gene: TRBD1; J gene: TRBJ2-1; CDR3 protein: CASSFGTGLSNEQFF; CDR3 DNA: TGTGCCAGCAGCTTCGGGACAGGCCTTTCCAATGAGCAGTTCTTC
clone size: large; V gene: TRBV7-3; D gene: NA; J gene: TRBJ2-1; CDR3 protein: CASSLMVGNSYNEQFF; CDR3 DNA: TGTGCCAGCAGCTTAATGGTGGGGAACTCCTACAATGAGCAGTTCTTC
clone size: large; V gene: TRBV25-1; D gene: NA; J gene: TRBJ1-1; CDR3 protein: CASSDNTEAFF; CDR3 DNA: TGTGCCAGCAGTGATAACACTGAAGCTTTCTTT
clone size: large; V gene: TRBV5-1; D gene: TRBD2; J gene: TRBJ2-1; CDR3 protein: CASTPGGGYGEQFF; CDR3 DNA: TGCGCCAGCACCCCCGGGGGAGGGTATGGTGAGCAGTTCTTC
clone size: large; V gene: TRBV12-3/TRBV12-4; D gene: TRBD2; J gene: TRBJ2-7; CDR3 protein: CASSPGTSGATYEQYF; CDR3 DNA: TGTGCCAGCAGTCCAGGGACTAGCGGGGCAACTTACGAGCAGTACTTC
clone size: large; V gene: TRBV19; D gene: NA; J gene: TRBJ1-2; CDR3 protein: CASSITASRVYGYTF; CDR3 DNA: TGTGCCAGTAGTATAACAGCGTCCAGGGTCTATGGCTACACCTTC
clone size: NA; V gene: TRBV2; D gene: TRBD1; J gene: TRBJ2-7; CDR3 protein: CASGRHRGSSYEQYF; CDR3 DNA: TGTGCCAGCGGCCGGCACAGGGGTAGCTCCTACGAGCAGTACTTC
clone size: NA; V gene: TRBV6-6; D gene: NA; J gene: TRBJ2-7; CDR3 protein: CASSYSSGFDEQYF; CDR3 DNA: TGTGCCAGCAGTTACTCTTCAGGATTCGACGAGCAGTACTTC
clone size: medium-sized; V gene: TRBV24-1; D gene: NA; J gene: TRBJ2-2; CDR3 protein: CATSDLGGNTGELFF; CDR3 DNA: TGTGCCACCAGTGATTTGGGGGGGAACACCGGGGAGCTGTTTTTT
clone size: hyperexpanded; V gene: TRBV19; D gene: TRBD2; J gene: TRBJ2-1; CDR3 protein: CASRRTSGAYNEQFF; CDR3 DNA: TGTGCCAGTAGAAGAACTAGCGGGGCCTACAATGAGCAGTTCTTC
clone size: large; V gene: TRBV3-1; D gene: TRBD2; J gene: TRBJ2-3; CDR3 protein: CASSQDVAGASSTQYF; CDR3 DNA: TGTGCCAGCAGCCAAGATGTAGCGGGGGCCTCTAGTACGCAGTATTTT
clone size: medium-sized; V gene: TRBV16; D gene: NA; J gene: TRBJ1-1; CDR3 protein: CASSLRGEAFF; CDR3 DNA: TGTGCCAGCAGCCTTAGGGGAGAAGCTTTCTTT
clone size: medium-sized; V gene: TRBV21-1; D gene: NA; J gene: TRBJ2-5; CDR3 protein: CASSKTNYPETQYF; CDR3 DNA: TGTGCCAGCAGCAAAACAAACTACCCAGAGACCCAGTACTTC